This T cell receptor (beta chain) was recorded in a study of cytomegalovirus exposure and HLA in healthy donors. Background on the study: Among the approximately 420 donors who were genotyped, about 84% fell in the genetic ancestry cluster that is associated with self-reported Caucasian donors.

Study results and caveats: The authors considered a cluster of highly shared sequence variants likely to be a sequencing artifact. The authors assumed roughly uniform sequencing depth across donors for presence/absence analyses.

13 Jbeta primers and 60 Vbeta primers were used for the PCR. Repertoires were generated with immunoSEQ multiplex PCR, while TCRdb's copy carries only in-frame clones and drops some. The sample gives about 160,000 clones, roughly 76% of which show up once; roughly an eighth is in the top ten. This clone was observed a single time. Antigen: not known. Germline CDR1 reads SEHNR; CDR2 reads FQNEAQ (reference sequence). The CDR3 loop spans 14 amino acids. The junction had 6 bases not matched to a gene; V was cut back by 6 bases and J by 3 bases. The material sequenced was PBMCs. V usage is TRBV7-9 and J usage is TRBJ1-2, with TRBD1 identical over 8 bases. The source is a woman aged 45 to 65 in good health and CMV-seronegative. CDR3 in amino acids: CASSSGGVDYGYTF. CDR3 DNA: TGTGCCAGCAGTTCAGGGGGCGTTGACTATGGCTACACCTTC.